This entry concerns a single T cell receptor (beta chain). This receptor's antigen is unknown. Per-nucleotide qualities are absent, and no much larger clonotype sits a single base away. This sample is drawn from a study of control samples from healthy donors and cancer patients (TCRdb year 2020). The receptor library was made with the immunoSEQ multiplex PCR assay. The table comes from immuneACCESS by way of TCRdb, which keeps in-frame sequences with V and J called. Part of the clones is missing from these tables; in studies checked, under half for an unresolved V gene and the rest for unknown reasons. The table for this sample lists 230,000 or so clones; roughly 94% of them were counted only once. Clones ranked in the top ten supply approximately 1.4% of the sample. CDR1 and CDR2 are read off the germline V gene as SGHRS and YFSETQ. The CDR3 runs 15 amino acids, cysteine and phenylalanine included. Only CDR3 DNA is held: 45 bases, read in frame from base 1. Trimming costs V 0 bases and J 5 bases, and their ends lie 12 bases apart.

The sample comprised blood. This receptor was obtained from a man aged 50 to 60 in good health. The sequence links TRBV5-1 to TRBJ2-1; there is no confident call for the D gene. The CDR3 amino acid sequence is: CASSLERRSDNEQFF. The DNA sequence is TGCGCCAGCAGCTTGGAGAGGAGATCAGACAATGAGCAGTTCTTC.